The TCR beta chain under discussion was sequenced for a study of cytomegalovirus exposure and HLA in healthy donors. Study-level results: Roughly even sequencing depth across donors was the assumption behind the presence/absence analyses. Associated with cytomegalovirus, according to the listing, were around 160 TCR beta chains.

In the PCR, 60 Vbeta and 13 Jbeta primers were used. The protocol was immunoSEQ multiplex PCR, while the TCRdb copy is restricted to in-frame clones and leaves out a portion. The sample holds approximately 80,000 clones, approximately 72% seen once. In germline, CDR1 is SGHRS, CDR2 YFSETQ. The CDR3 has 15 amino acids. V lost 4 bases and J lost 5; bases outside the gene matches: 8. Concerning this clone itself: Antigen unknown.

This chain connects TRBV5-1 to TRBJ2-3, with 9 positions matching TRBD2. The source is a woman in her 40s in good health and CMV-seropositive. Sequencing was performed on PBMCs. CDR3 sequence: CASSPSGRTEDTQYF. In nucleotides, the CDR3 is TGCGCCAGCAGCCCGAGCGGGAGGACGGAAGATACGCAGTATTTT.